This is a list of T cell receptor beta chains from one sample in a study of CD8+ T cells in alopecia areata. The protocol was immunoSEQ multiplex PCR, while the TCRdb copy is restricted to in-frame clones and leaves out a portion. This table holds about 82,000 clones, about 53% found once. The sequenced sample was NKG2D-high CD8+ T cells sorted from blood. The receptors here all came from a human donor with alopecia areata. The CDR3 runs from the conserved cysteine through the conserved F or W.

j_gene: TRBJ2-6
v_gene: TRBV7-9
CDR3aa: CASSLGDIGTALTF

j_gene: TRBJ2-3
v_gene: TRBV10-2
CDR3aa: CASSPLSTDTQYF

j_gene: TRBJ2-6
v_gene: TRBV29-1
CDR3aa: CSVEGEGNPTNVLTF

j_gene: TRBJ2-7
v_gene: TRBV4-1
CDR3aa: CASSQRLDSSYEQYF

j_gene: TRBJ2-7
v_gene: TRBV29-1
CDR3aa: CSVEWTGRTYEQYF

j_gene: TRBJ2-7
v_gene: TRBV7-2
CDR3aa: CASSLWSAAYEQYF

j_gene: TRBJ2-1
v_gene: TRBV29-1
CDR3aa: CSVHTASYNEQFF

j_gene: TRBJ2-3
v_gene: TRBV2
CDR3aa: CASSYTGSAIEDTQYF

j_gene: TRBJ2-7
v_gene: TRBV6-6
CDR3aa: CASIPHADSPSEYF

j_gene: TRBJ2-7
v_gene: TRBV9
CDR3aa: CASSDPPRFEQYF

j_gene: TRBJ1-4
v_gene: TRBV11-2
CDR3aa: CASSLDRPVATNEKLFF

j_gene: TRBJ2-5
v_gene: TRBV30
CDR3aa: CAWSEGLAIAQETQYF

j_gene: TRBJ2-1
v_gene: TRBV30
CDR3aa: CAWSGWGGNEQFF

j_gene: TRBJ2-7
v_gene: TRBV2
CDR3aa: CASNNRFSYEQYF

j_gene: TRBJ2-7
v_gene: TRBV2
CDR3aa: CASSSHTYEQYF

j_gene: TRBJ2-3
v_gene: TRBV28
CDR3aa: CASRGITDTQYF

j_gene: TRBJ2-5
v_gene: TRBV5-1
CDR3aa: CASSLWSGETQYF

j_gene: TRBJ2-7
v_gene: TRBV7-9
CDR3aa: CASSLEGTPREQYF

j_gene: TRBJ2-5
v_gene: TRBV20-1
CDR3aa: CSARLGRPQYF

j_gene: TRBJ2-7
v_gene: TRBV5-4
CDR3aa: CASSTDRHLSYEQYF

j_gene: TRBJ2-2
v_gene: TRBV14
CDR3aa: CASSQDRDSTGELFF

j_gene: TRBJ2-2
v_gene: TRBV7-9
CDR3aa: CASSSSAGTAYGGELFF

j_gene: TRBJ2-5
v_gene: TRBV6-6
CDR3aa: CASSYGTVKETQYF

j_gene: TRBJ2-5
v_gene: TRBV6-6
CDR3aa: CASSYSSGGGWETQYF

j_gene: TRBJ1-1
v_gene: TRBV28
CDR3aa: CASSLSANTEAFF

j_gene: TRBJ1-4
v_gene: TRBV6-5
CDR3aa: CASSPGGDKKLFF

j_gene: TRBJ2-7
v_gene: TRBV5-1
CDR3aa: CASKSSYEQYF

j_gene: TRBJ2-5
v_gene: TRBV29-1
CDR3aa: CSVESWEGAGEETQYF

j_gene: TRBJ2-3
v_gene: TRBV29-1
CDR3aa: CSVVSGRGREDTQYF

j_gene: TRBJ2-5
v_gene: TRBV27
CDR3aa: CASSPLAGGPGETQYF

j_gene: TRBJ2-1
v_gene: TRBV29-1
CDR3aa: CSSRGDNEQFF

j_gene: TRBJ2-2
v_gene: TRBV27
CDR3aa: CASSAGGGAGELFF

j_gene: TRBJ2-1
v_gene: TRBV30
CDR3aa: CAWSETGPKSGGRIYNEQFF

j_gene: TRBJ2-7
v_gene: TRBV7-6
CDR3aa: CASSLAAGTDEQYF

j_gene: TRBJ2-1
v_gene: TRBV5-1
CDR3aa: CASSLVAGGSPLNEQFF

j_gene: TRBJ1-4
v_gene: TRBV23-1
CDR3aa: CASSHLESAEKLFF

j_gene: TRBJ2-3
v_gene: TRBV4-3
CDR3aa: CASSQDLGTDTQYF

j_gene: TRBJ2-3
v_gene: TRBV5-1
CDR3aa: CASTPDGTDTQYF

j_gene: TRBJ2-7
v_gene: TRBV29-1
CDR3aa: CSVEETPYEQYF

j_gene: TRBJ2-1
v_gene: TRBV30
CDR3aa: CAWDTGLAAKQFF

j_gene: TRBJ2-3
v_gene: TRBV29-1
CDR3aa: CSVEDTGGTDTQYF

j_gene: TRBJ1-2
v_gene: TRBV19
CDR3aa: CASSIADTYGYTF

j_gene: TRBJ1-2
v_gene: TRBV29-1
CDR3aa: CSVEGTGSFNYGYTF